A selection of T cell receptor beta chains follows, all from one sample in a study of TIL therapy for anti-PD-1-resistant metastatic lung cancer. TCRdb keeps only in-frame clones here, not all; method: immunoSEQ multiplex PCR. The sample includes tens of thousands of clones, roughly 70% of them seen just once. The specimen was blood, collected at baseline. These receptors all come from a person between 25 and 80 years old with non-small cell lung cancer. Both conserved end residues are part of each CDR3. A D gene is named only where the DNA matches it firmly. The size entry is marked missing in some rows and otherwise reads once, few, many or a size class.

CDR3aa: CASGPKGGYTF
CDR3nt: TGTGCTAGTGGTCCAAAAGGGGGCTACACCTTC
d_gene: -
v_gene: TRBV12-5
j_gene: TRBJ1-2
len: 11
abundance: -

CDR3aa: CASRGTGGINEQFF
CDR3nt: TGTGCCAGCAGAGGGACAGGGGGAATCAATGAGCAGTTCTTC
d_gene: TRBD1
v_gene: TRBV6-5
j_gene: TRBJ2-1
len: 14
abundance: -

CDR3aa: CASSLGGGGNQPQHF
CDR3nt: TGTGCCAGCAGCCTGGGAGGGGGCGGCAATCAGCCCCAGCATTTT
d_gene: TRBD1
v_gene: TRBV28
j_gene: TRBJ1-5
len: 15
abundance: -

CDR3aa: CASRERTGFGEQFF
CDR3nt: TGTGCCAGCAGGGAGAGGACAGGGTTCGGTGAGCAGTTCTTC
d_gene: TRBD1
v_gene: TRBV7-9
j_gene: TRBJ2-1
len: 14
abundance: -

CDR3aa: CASSLRTGPYSNQPQHF
CDR3nt: TGTGCCAGCAGCCTGCGGACAGGGCCATATAGCAATCAGCCCCAGCATTTT
d_gene: TRBD1
v_gene: TRBV7-8
j_gene: TRBJ1-5
len: 17
abundance: -

CDR3aa: CASSQDTGGRAFF
CDR3nt: TGCGCCAGCAGCCAAGATACGGGGGGTCGGGCTTTCTTT
d_gene: -
v_gene: TRBV4-3
j_gene: TRBJ1-1
len: 13
abundance: -

CDR3aa: CASSLGQNEGYGYTF
CDR3nt: TGTGCCAGCAGCTTAGGACAGAACGAAGGCTATGGCTACACCTTC
d_gene: -
v_gene: TRBV7-9
j_gene: TRBJ1-2
len: 15
abundance: few

CDR3aa: CASSQAWQGSETQYF
CDR3nt: TGTGCCAGCAGCCAAGCTTGGCAGGGATCGGAGACCCAGTACTTC
d_gene: -
v_gene: TRBV14
j_gene: TRBJ2-5
len: 15
abundance: -

CDR3aa: CATSREVGRAGYTF
CDR3nt: TGTGCCACCAGCAGAGAAGTAGGTAGGGCTGGCTACACCTTC
d_gene: -
v_gene: TRBV15
j_gene: TRBJ1-2
len: 14
abundance: -

CDR3aa: CASSLAGVVGELFF
CDR3nt: TGTGCCAGCAGCTTAGCGGGTGTCGTCGGGGAGCTGTTTTTT
d_gene: -
v_gene: TRBV11-2
j_gene: TRBJ2-2
len: 14
abundance: -

CDR3aa: CASSQVAGQETQYF
CDR3nt: TGCGCCAGCAGCCAAGTCGCAGGGCAAGAGACCCAGTACTTC
d_gene: -
v_gene: TRBV4-1
j_gene: TRBJ2-5
len: 14
abundance: -

CDR3aa: CASPLGEACTDTQYF
CDR3nt: TGTGCCAGCCCTTTGGGGGAGGCGTGCACAGATACGCAGTATTTT
d_gene: -
v_gene: TRBV28
j_gene: TRBJ2-3
len: 15
abundance: -

CDR3aa: CASRAISLGFYYEQYF
CDR3nt: TGTGCCAGCAGGGCAATCTCCCTTGGTTTCTACTACGAGCAGTACTTC
d_gene: -
v_gene: TRBV28
j_gene: TRBJ2-7
len: 16
abundance: few

CDR3aa: CASSVGAGRSLESTIYF
CDR3nt: TGTGCCAGCAGCGTAGGGGCAGGCCGATCTCTGGAAAGCACCATATATTTT
d_gene: -
v_gene: TRBV9
j_gene: TRBJ1-3
len: 17
abundance: once

CDR3aa: CASSLTLGGGTGELFF
CDR3nt: TGCGCCAGCAGCTTGACCCTCGGAGGAGGAACCGGGGAGCTGTTTTTT
d_gene: -
v_gene: TRBV5-1
j_gene: TRBJ2-2
len: 16
abundance: -

CDR3aa: CASSALAGVGGELFF
CDR3nt: TGTGCCAGCAGCGCACTAGCGGGAGTTGGCGGGGAGCTGTTTTTT
d_gene: TRBD2
v_gene: TRBV7-3
j_gene: TRBJ2-2
len: 15
abundance: -

CDR3aa: CASSGTDYEQYF
CDR3nt: TGTGCCAGTAGTGGGACAGACTACGAGCAGTACTTC
d_gene: TRBD1
v_gene: TRBV19
j_gene: TRBJ2-7
len: 12
abundance: -

CDR3aa: CASSSGPQSYNEQFF
CDR3nt: TGTGCCAGCAGTTCCGGGCCACAGTCTTACAATGAGCAGTTCTTC
d_gene: -
v_gene: TRBV2
j_gene: TRBJ2-1
len: 15
abundance: -

CDR3aa: CASSFTRQHTDTQYF
CDR3nt: TGTGCCAGCAGTTTCACAAGACAGCACACAGATACGCAGTATTTT
d_gene: -
v_gene: TRBV28
j_gene: TRBJ2-3
len: 15
abundance: -

CDR3aa: CASSLSRDRDYEQYF
CDR3nt: TGTGCCAGCAGCTTATCTCGGGACAGGGACTACGAGCAGTACTTC
d_gene: TRBD1
v_gene: TRBV7-8
j_gene: TRBJ2-7
len: 15
abundance: once

CDR3aa: CASSLPRGNMLNTEAFF
CDR3nt: TGTGCCAGCAGTTTACCCCGGGGCAACATGCTGAACACTGAAGCTTTCTTT
d_gene: -
v_gene: TRBV28
j_gene: TRBJ1-1
len: 17
abundance: -

CDR3aa: CASSSGGPEAFF
CDR3nt: TGTGCCAGCAGCTCGGGGGGGCCTGAAGCTTTCTTT
d_gene: -
v_gene: TRBV4-2
j_gene: TRBJ1-1
len: 12
abundance: -

CDR3aa: CAIGGASGAMYEQFF
CDR3nt: TGTGCCATCGGTGGGGCTAGCGGCGCGATGTATGAGCAGTTCTTC
d_gene: TRBD2
v_gene: TRBV10-3
j_gene: TRBJ2-1
len: 15
abundance: -

CDR3aa: CASSSLSPNSGNTIYF
CDR3nt: TGTGCCAGCAGTTCGTTGTCACCGAACAGCGGAAACACCATATATTTT
d_gene: -
v_gene: TRBV6-6
j_gene: TRBJ1-3
len: 16
abundance: -

CDR3aa: CASSFGGPTDTQYF
CDR3nt: TGTGCCAGCAGTTTTGGGGGGCCCACAGATACGCAGTATTTT
d_gene: -
v_gene: TRBV27
j_gene: TRBJ2-3
len: 14
abundance: -

CDR3aa: CASSGQATPYEKLFF
CDR3nt: TGTGCCAGCAGTGGACAGGCCACTCCGTATGAAAAACTGTTTTTT
d_gene: -
v_gene: TRBV2
j_gene: TRBJ1-4
len: 15
abundance: -

CDR3aa: CASSPGQGSYEQYF
CDR3nt: TGTGCCAGCAGCCCAGGTCAGGGCAGCTACGAGCAGTACTTC
d_gene: -
v_gene: TRBV6-5
j_gene: TRBJ2-7
len: 14
abundance: few

CDR3aa: CASSDRDRGRDTEAFF
CDR3nt: TGTGCCAGCAGTGACCGGGACAGGGGGCGGGACACTGAAGCTTTCTTT
d_gene: TRBD1
v_gene: TRBV2
j_gene: TRBJ1-1
len: 16
abundance: few

CDR3aa: CASSFWRGGLNEQFF
CDR3nt: TGTGCCAGCAGCTTTTGGCGGGGGGGCCTCAATGAGCAGTTCTTC
d_gene: TRBD2
v_gene: TRBV5-6
j_gene: TRBJ2-1
len: 15
abundance: -

CDR3aa: CSVTGTGVNYGYTF
CDR3nt: TGCAGCGTGACCGGGACAGGGGTTAACTATGGCTACACCTTC
d_gene: TRBD1
v_gene: TRBV29-1
j_gene: TRBJ1-2
len: 14
abundance: -

CDR3aa: CASSVAPQGAGTEAFF
CDR3nt: TGTGCCAGCAGCGTAGCACCCCAGGGGGCGGGGACTGAAGCTTTCTTT
d_gene: TRBD1
v_gene: TRBV9
j_gene: TRBJ1-1
len: 16
abundance: -

CDR3aa: CASSLARQAIGYGYTF
CDR3nt: TGTGCCAGCAGCTTAGCGCGGCAGGCAATAGGCTATGGCTACACCTTC
d_gene: -
v_gene: TRBV7-8
j_gene: TRBJ1-2
len: 16
abundance: -

CDR3aa: CASSPTGEYGYTF
CDR3nt: TGTGCCAGCAGCCCGACAGGGGAATATGGCTACACCTTC
d_gene: TRBD1
v_gene: TRBV6-5
j_gene: TRBJ1-2
len: 13
abundance: once

CDR3aa: CASSPDRTGQGTFF
CDR3nt: TGTGCCAGCTCACCGGATAGAACAGGTCAAGGTACTTTCTTT
d_gene: -
v_gene: TRBV18
j_gene: TRBJ1-1
len: 14
abundance: -

CDR3aa: CASRLWVWRRSSYEQYF
CDR3nt: TGTGCAAGTCGCTTATGGGTTTGGAGGAGGAGCTCCTACGAGCAGTACTTC
d_gene: -
v_gene: TRBV12-2
j_gene: TRBJ2-7
len: 17
abundance: -

CDR3aa: CASSPRTSGRTGANVLTF
CDR3nt: TGTGCCAGCAGCCCCCGGACTAGCGGGAGGACTGGGGCCAACGTCCTGACTTTC
d_gene: TRBD2
v_gene: TRBV5-5
j_gene: TRBJ2-6
len: 18
abundance: -

CDR3aa: CASSLFLYTEAFF
CDR3nt: TGTGCCAGCAGCTTATTTCTTTACACTGAAGCTTTCTTT
d_gene: -
v_gene: TRBV11-2
j_gene: TRBJ1-1
len: 13
abundance: -

CDR3aa: CASSLLGGAPSTDTQYF
CDR3nt: TGTGCCAGCAGCTTACTCGGGGGGGCTCCTAGCACAGATACGCAGTATTTT
d_gene: TRBD2
v_gene: TRBV7-2
j_gene: TRBJ2-3
len: 17
abundance: -

CDR3aa: CAWNPGQGVNEQFF
CDR3nt: TGTGCCTGGAATCCGGGACAGGGGGTCAATGAGCAGTTCTTC
d_gene: TRBD1
v_gene: TRBV30
j_gene: TRBJ2-1
len: 14
abundance: -

CDR3aa: CASSKPGPDPIGDTEAFF
CDR3nt: TGTGCCAGCAGCAAACCCGGGCCGGACCCCATTGGGGACACTGAAGCTTTCTTT
d_gene: -
v_gene: TRBV21-1
j_gene: TRBJ1-1
len: 18
abundance: -

CDR3aa: CASSVSGGYGYTF
CDR3nt: TGTGCCAGCAGCGTGTCGGGGGGCTATGGCTACACCTTC
d_gene: -
v_gene: TRBV7-9
j_gene: TRBJ1-2
len: 13
abundance: -

CDR3aa: CAIMETYEQYF
CDR3nt: TGTGCCATTATGGAGACCTACGAGCAGTACTTC
d_gene: -
v_gene: TRBV2
j_gene: TRBJ2-7
len: 11
abundance: -

CDR3aa: CASSLKGTDLMNTEAFF
CDR3nt: TGTGCCAGCAGTTTAAAGGGGACCGACCTAATGAACACTGAAGCTTTCTTT
d_gene: -
v_gene: TRBV27
j_gene: TRBJ1-1
len: 17
abundance: few

CDR3aa: CAISRQENTEAFF
CDR3nt: TGTGCCATCAGCCGACAGGAGAACACTGAAGCTTTCTTT
d_gene: -
v_gene: TRBV10-3
j_gene: TRBJ1-1
len: 13
abundance: -

CDR3aa: CASSYPRGSGSSYNEQFF
CDR3nt: TGCGCCAGCAGCTACCCCAGGGGGAGCGGAAGCTCCTACAATGAGCAGTTCTTC
d_gene: TRBD1
v_gene: TRBV5-1
j_gene: TRBJ2-1
len: 18
abundance: -

CDR3aa: CASSRTGASYEQYF
CDR3nt: TGTGCCAGCTCGAGGACAGGGGCGTCCTACGAGCAGTACTTC
d_gene: TRBD1
v_gene: TRBV7-2
j_gene: TRBJ2-7
len: 14
abundance: -

CDR3aa: CASSVAGDYGYTF
CDR3nt: TGCGCCAGCAGTGTGGCAGGGGACTATGGCTACACCTTC
d_gene: -
v_gene: TRBV10-2
j_gene: TRBJ1-2
len: 13
abundance: few

CDR3aa: CATTAEGGTEAFF
CDR3nt: TGTGCCACCACGGCCGAGGGTGGGACTGAAGCTTTCTTT
d_gene: -
v_gene: TRBV10-3
j_gene: TRBJ1-1
len: 13
abundance: -

CDR3aa: CASSLRDGNYGYTF
CDR3nt: TGTGCCAGCAGCCTGCGGGACGGAAACTATGGCTACACCTTC
d_gene: -
v_gene: TRBV7-2
j_gene: TRBJ1-2
len: 14
abundance: -

CDR3aa: CASGPLTENIQYF
CDR3nt: TGTGCCAGCGGACCCCTGACGGAAAACATTCAGTACTTC
d_gene: -
v_gene: TRBV6-6
j_gene: TRBJ2-4
len: 13
abundance: -

CDR3aa: CASSLTQETQYF
CDR3nt: TGTGCCAGCAGCTTAACCCAGGAGACCCAGTACTTC
d_gene: -
v_gene: TRBV7-9
j_gene: TRBJ2-5
len: 12
abundance: -

CDR3aa: CASKLPGQGFGYTF
CDR3nt: TGTGCCAGCAAACTTCCGGGACAGGGATTTGGCTACACCTTC
d_gene: TRBD1
v_gene: TRBV28
j_gene: TRBJ1-2
len: 14
abundance: -